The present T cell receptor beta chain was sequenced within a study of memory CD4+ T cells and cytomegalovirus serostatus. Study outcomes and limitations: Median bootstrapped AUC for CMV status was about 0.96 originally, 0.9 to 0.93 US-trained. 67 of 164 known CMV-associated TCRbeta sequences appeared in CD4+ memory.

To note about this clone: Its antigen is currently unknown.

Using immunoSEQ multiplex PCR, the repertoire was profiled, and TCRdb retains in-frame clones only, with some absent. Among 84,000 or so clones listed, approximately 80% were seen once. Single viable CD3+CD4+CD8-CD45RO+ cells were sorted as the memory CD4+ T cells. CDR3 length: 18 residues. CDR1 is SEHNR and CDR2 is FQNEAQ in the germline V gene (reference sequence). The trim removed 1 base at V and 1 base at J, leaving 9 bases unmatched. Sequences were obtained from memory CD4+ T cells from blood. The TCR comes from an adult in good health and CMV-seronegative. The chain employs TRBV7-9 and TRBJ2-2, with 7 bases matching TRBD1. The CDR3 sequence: CASSLDRGRTENTGELFF. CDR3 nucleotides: TGTGCCAGCAGCTTAGATAGGGGGCGCACGGAGAACACCGGGGAGCTGTTTTTT.